These 30 T cell receptor beta chains were all obtained from the same sample, sequenced in a study of blood T cells in healthy people across ages. A second PCR of about 7 to 12 cycles used a sample-barcoded 5' primer and a J-beta primer mix. TCRdb called the 5' RACE reads again in MiXCR, with one record for every CDR3 protein. The sample shows 650,000 to 700,000 distinct CDR3 sequences, 32% of them seen only once. Source material: blood. Every receptor here comes from a woman older than 75 in good health.

This chain's CDR3 is CASSGRRAGGSTDTQYF. Written as DNA, the CDR3 is TGTGCCAGCAGCGGACGCAGGGCGGGGGGGAGCACAGATACGCAGTATTTT. The J gene is TRBJ2-3, the V gene TRBV7-2, with 9 nucleotides matching TRBD2. CDR3 size: 17 residues. V was clipped by 5 bases and J by 0 bases; unmatched bases: 9. Germline V gives CDR1 SGHTA, CDR2 FQGNSA.

This chain connects TRBV18 to TRBJ1-5; TRBD1 is a possible D gene (5 bases). This CDR3 comprises 15 residues. V lost 11 bases and J 0 bases, leaving 17 bases between the germline ends. Germline V gene sequence: CDR1 KGHSH, CDR2 LQKENI. The CDR3 reads CAGCRQCDSNQPQHF. CDR3 DNA sequence: TGTGCCGGCTGTCGACAGTGCGATAGCAATCAGCCCCAGCATTTT.

This clonotype was seen repeatedly, ten times or more. The chain couples TRBV28 to TRBJ2-1; perhaps D is TRBD1 or TRBD2 (5 bases each). Trimming took off 6 bases at V and 2 bases at J, with 11 bases between the two ends. The CDR3 is 14 amino acids. CDR1 and CDR2 from the germline V gene are MDHEN and SYDVKM. The CDR3 nucleotides are TGTGCCAGCAGCTTGAGGGGCGCCTACAATGAGCAGTTCTTC. This codes for CASSLRGAYNEQFF.

The rearrangement joins TRBV6-1 to TRBJ1-5; D remains ambiguous. CDR3 length: 17 residues. Between the trimmed V and J ends, which lost 4 bases and 2 bases, there was a span of 18 bases. Germline values: CDR1 MNHNS, CDR2 SASEGT. The CDR3 bases are TGTGCCAGCAGTGGTCCGGCCACCTCGGGAGGCAATCAGCCCCAGCATTTT. It is translated as CASSGPATSGGNQPQHF.

This clonotype has at least ten counts. V usage is TRBV28 and J usage is TRBJ2-3; 9 nucleotides align to TRBD1. The CDR3 is 14 amino acids. Germline V gene lookup returns CDR1 MDHEN and CDR2 SYDVKM. The J segment lost 2 bases and the V segment lost 6 bases, leaving 3 bases of the junction unmatched. CDR3 sequence: CASSRQGVTDTQYF. In nucleotides, the CDR3 is TGTGCCAGCAGCCGACAGGGGGTCACAGATACGCAGTATTTT.

The chain uses TRBV12-3 or TRBV12-4 and TRBJ1-4; 9 bases are shared with TRBD1. The CDR3 spans 13 residues. Trimming at V came to 6 bases and at J to 11 bases, leaving 7 bases not matched to a gene. The CDR3 nucleotides are TGTGCCAGCAGATCGACTGACAGGGGGAAACTGTTTTTT. Translating gives CASRSTDRGKLFF.

In its sample, this clonotype was seen many times. One end of the junction fails to match germline, which may point to a read error. This rearrangement joins TRBV6-5 to TRBJ2-1; a possible D gene is TRBD1 (6 bases). The CDR3 is 15 amino acids. The germline V gene encodes CDR1 MNHEY and CDR2 SVGAGI. The CDR3 region has the DNA TGTGCCAGCAGTCACAAAGGGGGATCCTACAAGGAGCAGTTCTTC. Its translation is CASSHKGGSYKEQFF.

This clonotype was found many times. V usage is TRBV27 and J usage is TRBJ1-5; possibly TRBD1 for D (5 bases). V lost 6 bases, J lost 5 bases, and 14 bases lay in between. This CDR3 region has 14 residues. The germline gives CDR1 MNHEY, CDR2 SMNVEV (reference sequence). CDR3 loop: CASSAGGVDQPQHF. DNA for the CDR3: TGTGCCAGCAGCGCCGGGGGGGTAGATCAGCCCCAGCATTTT.

The rearrangement joins TRBV28 to TRBJ1-5; TRBD1 aligns across 10 bases. Trimming cost V 6 bases and J 7 bases; bases outside gene matches: 9. Germline lookup yields CDR1 MDHEN and CDR2 SYDVKM. The CDR3 covers 15 residues. CDR3 sequence (DNA): TGTGCCAGCAGCAAAACGGGACAGGGGATGCAGCCCCAGCATTTT. Translating gives CASSKTGQGMQPQHF.

This clonotype has a count of ten or more. V usage is TRBV20-1 and J usage is TRBJ2-7; 7 nucleotides match TRBD1. The CDR3 runs to 13 residues. The germline CDR1 and CDR2 sequences are DFQATT and SNEGSKA (reference sequence). The junction had 11 bases not matched to a gene; V was cut back by 6 bases and J by 6 bases. For the CDR3, the DNA is TGCAGTGCCAGACAGGGTCCCCCGCCCGAGCAGTACTTC. Protein sequence: CSARQGPPPEQYF.

Points on this clonotype: A much larger clonotype is one base distant, so this may be a read error. The rearrangement joins TRBV4-2 to TRBJ2-4; 9 bases map to TRBD1. Judging by the DNA end, TRBJ2-5 fits better; the J call may be wrong. The germline V gene encodes CDR1 LGHNA and CDR2 YNFKEQ. The CDR3 sequence is 17 residues long. Written as DNA, the CDR3 is TGTGCCAGCAGCCGAGATAAGTGGGGGACAGGGAAAAAGACCCAGTACTTC. Residues: CASSRDKWGTGKKTQYF.

Only a few counts were recorded for this clonotype. V usage is TRBV20-1 and J usage is TRBJ2-5, with TRBD1 matching over 12 bases. The germline V gene has CDR1 DFQATT and CDR2 SNEGSKA (reference sequence). The CDR3 has 14 amino acids. The ends lost 5 bases at V and 4 bases at J; junction bases unmatched: 5. The CDR3: CSALRDRGRETQYF. The CDR3 DNA reads TGCAGTGCTCTCCGGGACAGGGGGCGAGAGACCCAGTACTTC.

This clonotype was found a few times. Since a much larger clone is just one base distant, this may be a read error. The CDR3 reads CSARYGGANEQDF. DNA of the CDR3: TGCAGTGCTAGATACGGGGGGGCAAACGAGCAGGACTTC. The rearrangement links TRBV20-1 to TRBJ2-7; 8 bases align to TRBD2. The CDR3 contains 13 residues. Germline V CDR1 and CDR2: DFQATT, SNEGSKA (reference sequence).

This clonotype was picked up many times. This chain links TRBV12-3 or TRBV12-4 with TRBJ2-1, with D hard to call. The V end lost 8 bases, the J end lost 6 bases, and 14 bases lay between the germline ends. The length of the CDR3 is 13 residues. The CDR3 sequence is CASGRRTSNEQFF. The CDR3 bases are TGTGCCAGCGGCCGCAGAACCTCCAATGAGCAGTTCTTC.

This chain links TRBV20-1 with TRBJ2-7; 7 positions match TRBD1. Unmatched junction bases numbered 15, after V lost 0 bases and J lost 10 bases. The CDR3 is made up of 15 amino acids. Germline V gene lookup returns CDR1 DFQATT and CDR2 SNEGSKA (reference sequence). In DNA form, the CDR3 reads TGCAGTGCTAGAGACACAGGGGCCACACAAGAGATCCAGTACTTC. Its protein is CSARDTGATQEIQYF.

This clonotype was seen at least ten times. The chain carries TRBV15 and TRBJ2-1; a weak D match, TRBD1 (6 bases). From germline, CDR1 is LNHNV and CDR2 YYDKDF (reference sequence). The CDR3 runs to 14 residues. Trimming removed 5 bases from V and 5 bases from J, with 13 bases in between. The CDR3 nucleotides read TGTGCCACCAGCCGCCGGGACAAGGACAATGAGCAGTTCTTC. Translation gives CATSRRDKDNEQFF. The variable domain in full, completed from reference TRBV15 and TRBJ2-1, reads DAMVIQNPRYQVTQFGKPVTLSCSQTLNHNVMYWYQQKSSQAPKLLFHYYDKDFNNEADTPDNFQSRRPNTSFCFLDIRSPGLGDTAMYLCATSRRDKDNEQFFGPGTRLTVL.

The V gene is TRBV7-2, the J gene TRBJ2-5; TRBD2 aligns across 9 bases. The CDR3 length is 15 residues. V lost 0 bases to trimming and J lost 5 bases; unmatched junction nucleotides: 4. Germline V gives CDR1 SGHTA, CDR2 FQGNSA. The CDR3 DNA reads TGTGCCAGCAGCTTAGCACTGCGGGGGGGCGAGACCCAGTACTTC. It encodes CASSLALRGGETQYF.

This clonotype was counted at least ten times. The gene calls are TRBV9 and TRBJ2-7; D might be TRBD2 (6 bases). The CDR3 spans 15 residues. V gave up 3 bases and J gave up 0 bases, with 13 bases separating them. Germline V lookup: CDR1 SGDLS, CDR2 YYNGEE. This chain's CDR3 is CASSAQEGSSYEQYF. The CDR3 coding sequence is TGTGCCAGCAGCGCCCAGGAGGGGAGCTCCTACGAGCAGTACTTC.

To note about this clonotype: This may be a read error, as it is one base from a much larger clone. The rearrangement uses TRBV27 and TRBJ2-4; the match to TRBD1 covers 9 bases. Judging by the DNA end, TRBJ2-7 fits better; the J call may be wrong. This CDR3 comprises 17 residues. Germline V CDR1 and CDR2: MNHEY, SMNVEV (reference sequence). This CDR3 reads CASSLSGGGTGHYEQYF. As DNA, the CDR3 is TGTGCCAGCAGTTTATCCGGGGGCGGGACAGGGCACTACGAGCAGTACTTC.

On this clonotype itself: This may arise from a read error, as a much more abundant clone is one base away. V is TRBV9 and J is TRBJ2-3; D might be TRBD2 (6 bases). The V end lost 0 bases, the J end lost 3 bases, and 8 bases lay between the germline ends. Germline CDR1 and CDR2: SGDLS and YYNGEE. The CDR3 is 14 amino acids. CDR3 residues: CASSVDLATDTQYF. In nucleotides, the CDR3 is TGTGCCAGCAGCGTAGATCTAGCGACAGATACGCAGTATTTT.

This clonotype was seen at least ten times. The V call is TRBV5-1, the J call TRBJ2-5; maybe TRBD2 (5 bases). CDR3 size: 11 residues. CDR1 is SGHRS, CDR2 YFSETQ, per germline. Trimming pared 7 bases from V and 5 bases from J, leaving 9 bases between. Here the CDR3 reads CASWEYETQYF. In nucleotides, the CDR3 is TGCGCCAGCTGGGAGTACGAGACCCAGTACTTC.

This clonotype was seen many times. The V call is TRBV19, the J call TRBJ1-2, with D possibly being TRBD1 (5 bases). The CDR3 is made up of 13 amino acids. The V end lost 5 bases, the J end lost 4 bases, and 11 bases lay between the germline ends. Germline lookup yields CDR1 LNHDA and CDR2 SQIVND (reference sequence). The CDR3 is CASSVDSVYGYTF. Written as DNA, the CDR3 is TGTGCCAGTAGTGTTGACAGCGTCTATGGCTACACCTTC.

This clonotype was counted between two and nine times. This may be a read error, as it is one base from a much larger clone. The chain uses TRBV28 and TRBJ2-7; D call uncertain. CDR1 MDHEN and CDR2 SYDVKM come from the germline V gene. The CDR3 has 15 residues. This chain's CDR3 is CACRIHGSQTYEQYF. CDR3 in DNA: TGTGCCTGCAGGATCCACGGAAGTCAAACCTACGAGCAGTACTTC.

This chain links TRBV29-1 with TRBJ2-4, with D possibly being TRBD1 or TRBD2 (5 bases each). V lost 4 bases, J lost 10 bases, and 14 bases lay in between. Germline-derived CDR1 and CDR2 are SQVTM and ANQGSEA. This CDR3 comprises 12 residues. The CDR3 coding sequence is TGCAGCGTTGGAGGGGCCGGGCAAATTCAGTACTTC. This translates into CSVGGAGQIQYF. Full variable domain (rest looked up from reference TRBV29-1 and TRBJ2-4): SAVISQKPSRDICQRGTSLTIQCQVDSQVTMMFWYRQQPGQSLTLIATANQGSEATYESGFVIDKFPISRPNLTFSTLTVSNMSPEDSSIYLCSVGGAGQIQYFGAGTRLSVL.

With respect to this clonotype: This may arise from a read error, as a much more abundant clone is one base away. This sequence joins TRBV7-3 and TRBJ2-1; D may be TRBD1 (6 bases). Germline V gives CDR1 SGHTA, CDR2 FQGTGA. The germline V and J ends were trimmed by 0 bases and 10 bases, with 16 bases remaining between them. The CDR3 runs to 15 residues. The CDR3 loop is CASSLTSRGGEEQFF. The DNA of the CDR3 is TGTGCCAGCAGCTTAACGTCCAGGGGCGGAGAAGAGCAGTTCTTC.

This clonotype was picked up many times. The V call is TRBV7-2, the J call TRBJ1-4, with D hard to call. Trimming removed 4 bases at V and 8 bases at J, with 11 bases between. Germline CDR1 is SGHTA and CDR2 is FQGNSA. CDR3 length equals 13 residues. The CDR3 DNA reads TGTGCCAGCAGCTCATCCGGCAGGGAAAAACTGTTTTTT. It encodes CASSSSGREKLFF.

The J gene is TRBJ1-5, the V gene TRBV3-1; no definite D call. The germline V gene encodes CDR1 LGHDT and CDR2 YNNKEL (reference sequence). V was pared by 0 bases and J by 7 bases, with 10 bases between. The CDR3 totals 14 residues. In nucleotides, the CDR3 is TGTGCCAGCAGCCAAGATCTCCGAGTCCAGCCCCAGCATTTT. Translation gives CASSQDLRVQPQHF.

This clonotype has ten or more counts. This rearrangement joins TRBV15 to TRBJ2-5; D gene ambiguous. This CDR3 region has 15 residues. Deletions cut 0 bases from V and 3 bases from J, with 11 bases between. Germline assignment: CDR1 LNHNV and CDR2 YYDKDF (reference sequence). In DNA, the CDR3 is TGTGCCACCAGCAGAGATCTTGACGGAAAAGAGACCCAGTACTTC. It codes for CATSRDLDGKETQYF.

This chain joins TRBV6-6 and TRBJ2-7; D might be TRBD1 (6 bases). Germline CDR1 and CDR2: MNHNY and SVGAGI (reference sequence). V lost 6 bases, J lost 0 bases, and 9 bases lay in between. The CDR3 sequence is 13 residues long. This CDR3 reads CASRRGISYEQYF. CDR3 nucleotides: TGTGCCAGCAGAAGGGGGATCTCCTACGAGCAGTACTTC.

This clonotype was counted ten times or more. The V gene is TRBV5-1, the J gene TRBJ2-7, with TRBD1 identical over 7 bases. This CDR3 region has 15 residues. The V segment lost 0 bases and the J segment 5 bases; nucleotides outside the gene matches: 8. CDR1 is SGHRS, CDR2 YFSETQ, per germline. The CDR3 protein is CASSLESQGVHEQYF. In DNA, the CDR3 is TGCGCCAGCAGCTTGGAGTCTCAGGGGGTCCACGAGCAGTACTTC. Variable domain in full (rest from reference TRBV5-1 and TRBJ2-7): KAGVTQTPRYLIKTRGQQVTLSCSPISGHRSVSWYQQTPGQGLQFLFEYFSETQRNKGNFPGRFSGRQFSNSRSEMNVSTLELGDSALYLCASSLESQGVHEQYFGPGTRLTVT.